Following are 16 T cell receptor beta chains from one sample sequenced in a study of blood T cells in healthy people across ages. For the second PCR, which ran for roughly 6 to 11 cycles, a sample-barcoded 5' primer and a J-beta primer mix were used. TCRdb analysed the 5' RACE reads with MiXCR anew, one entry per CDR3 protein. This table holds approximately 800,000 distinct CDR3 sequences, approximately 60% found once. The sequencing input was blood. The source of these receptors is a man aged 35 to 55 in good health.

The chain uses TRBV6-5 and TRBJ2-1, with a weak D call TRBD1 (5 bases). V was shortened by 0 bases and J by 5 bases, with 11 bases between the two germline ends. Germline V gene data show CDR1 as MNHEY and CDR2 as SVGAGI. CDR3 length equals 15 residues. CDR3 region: CASSYSRAEHNEQFF. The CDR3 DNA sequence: TGTGCCAGCAGTTACTCCAGGGCCGAACACAATGAGCAGTTCTTC.

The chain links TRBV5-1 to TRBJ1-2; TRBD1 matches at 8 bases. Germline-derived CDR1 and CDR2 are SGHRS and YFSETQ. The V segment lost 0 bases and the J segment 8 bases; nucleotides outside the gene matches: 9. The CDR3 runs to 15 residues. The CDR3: CASSLEGQAASGYTF. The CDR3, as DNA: TGCGCCAGCAGCTTGGAGGGACAGGCGGCTTCGGGCTACACCTTC.

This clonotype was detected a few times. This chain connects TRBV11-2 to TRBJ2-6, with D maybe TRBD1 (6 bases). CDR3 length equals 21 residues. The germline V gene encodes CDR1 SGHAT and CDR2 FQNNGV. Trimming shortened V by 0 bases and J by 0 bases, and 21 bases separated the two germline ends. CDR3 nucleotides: TGTGCCAGCAGCTTAGAGGGGGAGTGGACAGCCCCCCTCTCTGGGGCCAACGTCCTGACTTTC. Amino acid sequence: CASSLEGEWTAPLSGANVLTF.

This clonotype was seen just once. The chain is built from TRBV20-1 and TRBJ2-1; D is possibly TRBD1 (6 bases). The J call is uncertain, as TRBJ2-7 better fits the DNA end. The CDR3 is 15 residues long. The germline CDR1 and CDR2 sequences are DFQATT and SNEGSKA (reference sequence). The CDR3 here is CSARGGTRGHNEQYF. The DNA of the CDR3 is TGCAGTGCTAGGGGCGGCACTCGGGGACACAATGAGCAGTACTTC.

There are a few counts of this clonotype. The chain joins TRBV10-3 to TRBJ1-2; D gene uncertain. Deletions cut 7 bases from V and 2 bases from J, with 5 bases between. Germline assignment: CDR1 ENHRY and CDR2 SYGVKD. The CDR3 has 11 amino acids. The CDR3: CAIMGNYGYTF. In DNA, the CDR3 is TGTGCCATCATGGGGAACTATGGCTACACCTTC.

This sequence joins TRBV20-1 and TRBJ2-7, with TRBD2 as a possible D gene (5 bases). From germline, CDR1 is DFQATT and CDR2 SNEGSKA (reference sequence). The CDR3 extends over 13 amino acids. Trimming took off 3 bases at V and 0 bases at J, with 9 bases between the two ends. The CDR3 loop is CSARRVSSYEQYF. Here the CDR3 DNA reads TGCAGTGCTAGGCGGGTGAGCTCCTACGAGCAGTACTTC.

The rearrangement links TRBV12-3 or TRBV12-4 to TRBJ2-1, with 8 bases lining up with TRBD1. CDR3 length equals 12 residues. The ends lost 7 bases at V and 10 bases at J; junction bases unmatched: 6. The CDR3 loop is CASTRGLEEQFF. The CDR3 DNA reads TGTGCCAGCACCAGGGGGCTGGAAGAGCAGTTCTTC.

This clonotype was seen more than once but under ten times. This CDR3 is CASSSPGQGPDTQYF. The CDR3 DNA sequence: TGTGCCAGCAGTAGCCCGGGGCAGGGACCAGATACGCAGTATTTT. This rearrangement joins TRBV12-3 or TRBV12-4 to TRBJ2-3, with D perhaps TRBD1 or TRBD2 (5 bases each). The V gene lost 5 bases and the J gene lost 4 bases, with 16 bases spanning the gap. This CDR3 contains 15 residues.

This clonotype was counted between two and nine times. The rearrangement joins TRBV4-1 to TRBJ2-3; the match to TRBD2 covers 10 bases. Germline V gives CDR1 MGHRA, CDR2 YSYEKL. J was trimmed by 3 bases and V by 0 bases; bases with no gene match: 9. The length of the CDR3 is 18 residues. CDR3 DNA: TGCGCCAGCAGCCAAGAGAAGACTAGCGGGTTTGGGACAGATACGCAGTATTTT. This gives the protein CASSQEKTSGFGTDTQYF.

Here the CDR3 reads CASSFLTSQNEQFF. The CDR3 DNA is TGTGCCAGCAGTTTTCTAACTAGTCAAAATGAGCAGTTCTTC. The chain combines TRBV12-3 or TRBV12-4 with TRBJ2-1, with D possibly TRBD2 on 5 matching bases. The CDR3 runs 14 residues. The ends were cut back, 3 bases at V and 7 bases at J, with 13 bases in the middle.

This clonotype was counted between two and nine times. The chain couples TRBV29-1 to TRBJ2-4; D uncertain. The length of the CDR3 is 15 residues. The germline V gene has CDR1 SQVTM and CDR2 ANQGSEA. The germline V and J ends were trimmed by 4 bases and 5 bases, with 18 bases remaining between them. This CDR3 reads CSVGSKINKENIQYF. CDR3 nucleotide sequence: TGCAGCGTTGGTTCCAAGATCAATAAGGAAAACATTCAGTACTTC.

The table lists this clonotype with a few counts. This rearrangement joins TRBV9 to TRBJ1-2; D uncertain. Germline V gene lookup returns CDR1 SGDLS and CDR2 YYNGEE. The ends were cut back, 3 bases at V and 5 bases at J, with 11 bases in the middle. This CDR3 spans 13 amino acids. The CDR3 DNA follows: TGTGCCAGCAGCGCCGAGATAACTTATGGCTACACCTTC. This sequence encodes CASSAEITYGYTF.

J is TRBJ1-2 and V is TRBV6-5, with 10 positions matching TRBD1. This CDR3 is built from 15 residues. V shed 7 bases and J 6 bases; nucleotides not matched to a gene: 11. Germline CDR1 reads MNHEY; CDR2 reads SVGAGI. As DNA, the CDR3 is TGTGCCAGCAACTCCTATCCCGGGACAGGGGATGGCTACACCTTC. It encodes CASNSYPGTGDGYTF.

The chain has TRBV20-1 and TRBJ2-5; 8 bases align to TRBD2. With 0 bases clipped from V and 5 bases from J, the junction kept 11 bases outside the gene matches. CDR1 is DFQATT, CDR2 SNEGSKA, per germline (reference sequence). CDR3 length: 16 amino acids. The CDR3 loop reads CSARDRAREVVETQYF. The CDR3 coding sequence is TGCAGTGCTAGAGATCGTGCGCGGGAGGTCGTTGAGACCCAGTACTTC.

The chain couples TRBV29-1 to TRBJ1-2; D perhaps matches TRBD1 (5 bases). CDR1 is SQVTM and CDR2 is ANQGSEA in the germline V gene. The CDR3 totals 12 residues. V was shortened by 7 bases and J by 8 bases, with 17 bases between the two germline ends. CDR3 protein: CSALVQGWGYTF. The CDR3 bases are TGCAGCGCCCTTGTGCAGGGTTGGGGCTACACCTTC.

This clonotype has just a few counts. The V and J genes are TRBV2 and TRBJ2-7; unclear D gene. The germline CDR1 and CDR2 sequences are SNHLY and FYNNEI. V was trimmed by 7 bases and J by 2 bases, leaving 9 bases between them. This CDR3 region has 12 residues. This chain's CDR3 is CASKGAAYEQYF. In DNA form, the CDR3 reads TGTGCCAGCAAAGGCGCAGCCTACGAGCAGTACTTC.